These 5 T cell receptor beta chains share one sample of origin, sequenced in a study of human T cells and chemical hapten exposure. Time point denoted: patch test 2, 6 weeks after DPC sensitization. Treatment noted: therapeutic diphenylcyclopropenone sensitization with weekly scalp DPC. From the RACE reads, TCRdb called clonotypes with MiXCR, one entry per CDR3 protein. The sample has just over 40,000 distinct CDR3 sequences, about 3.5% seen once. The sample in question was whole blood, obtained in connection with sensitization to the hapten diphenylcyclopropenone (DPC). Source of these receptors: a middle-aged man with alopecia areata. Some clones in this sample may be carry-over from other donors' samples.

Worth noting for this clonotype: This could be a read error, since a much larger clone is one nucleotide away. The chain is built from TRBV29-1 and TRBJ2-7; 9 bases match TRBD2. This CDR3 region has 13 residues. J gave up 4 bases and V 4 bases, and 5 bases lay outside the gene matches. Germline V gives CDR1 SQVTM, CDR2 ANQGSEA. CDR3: CSVVSGRKYEQYF. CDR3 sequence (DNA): TGCAGCGTTGTAAGCGGGAGGAAGTACGAGCAGTACTTC.

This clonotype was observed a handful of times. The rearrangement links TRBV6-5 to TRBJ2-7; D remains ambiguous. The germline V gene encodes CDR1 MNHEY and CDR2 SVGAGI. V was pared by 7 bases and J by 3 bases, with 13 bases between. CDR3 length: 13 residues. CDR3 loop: CASKTSGDYEQYF. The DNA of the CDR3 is TGTGCCAGCAAGACCTCTGGGGACTACGAGCAGTACTTC.

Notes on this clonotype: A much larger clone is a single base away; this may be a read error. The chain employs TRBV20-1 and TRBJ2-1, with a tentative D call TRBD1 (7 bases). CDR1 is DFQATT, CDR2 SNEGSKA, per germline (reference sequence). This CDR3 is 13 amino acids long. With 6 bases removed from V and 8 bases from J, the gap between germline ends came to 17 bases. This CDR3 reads CSARDRLGDEQFF. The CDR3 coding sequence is TGCAGTGCCCGGGACAGACTAGGCGATGAGCAGTTCTTC.

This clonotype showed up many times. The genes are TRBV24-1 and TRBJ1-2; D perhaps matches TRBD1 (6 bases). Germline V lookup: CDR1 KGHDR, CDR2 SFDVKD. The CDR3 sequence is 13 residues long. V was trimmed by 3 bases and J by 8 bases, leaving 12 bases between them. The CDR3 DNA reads TGTGCCACCAGTGATCGGGGGGCTGAAGGCTACACCTTC. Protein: CATSDRGAEGYTF.

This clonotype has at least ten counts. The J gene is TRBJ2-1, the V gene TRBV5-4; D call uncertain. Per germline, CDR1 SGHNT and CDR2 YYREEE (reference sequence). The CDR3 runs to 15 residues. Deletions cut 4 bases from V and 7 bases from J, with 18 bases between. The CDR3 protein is CASSEPGIGRNEQFF. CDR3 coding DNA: TGTGCCAGCAGCGAGCCTGGGATCGGTAGAAATGAGCAGTTCTTC.